A selection of T cell receptor beta chains follows, all from one sample in a study of blood T cell repertoires in COVID-19. Clones were read by immunoSEQ multiplex PCR, and TCRdb kept only the in-frame ones, dropping some. The table records 400,000 or so clones, approximately 90% of them present only once. Sequenced material: peripheral blood. The receptors stem from a man aged 18 to 29 with COVID-19, enrolled during active disease. The CDR3 runs from the conserved cysteine through the conserved F or W. Fields, in order: J gene, D gene, V gene, clone size, CDR3 length, CDR3 DNA, CDR3 protein. The D gene is left open where the match is weak. Not all rows give a size; the values are once, few, many and, for expanded clones, a class.

J: TRBJ1-1; D: TRBD1; V: TRBV29-1; size: NA; length: 13; DNA: TGCAGCGTCACCGGGACAGTACGAACTCAAGCTTTCTTT; CDR3: CSVTGTVRTQAFF
J: TRBJ1-4; D: NA; V: TRBV7-2; size: NA; length: 13; DNA: TGTGCCAGCAGCCCAGGGGAACAGAGAAAACTGTTTTTT; CDR3: CASSPGEQRKLFF
J: TRBJ1-1; D: NA; V: TRBV12-3/TRBV12-4; size: NA; length: 13; DNA: TGTGCCAGCAGTTTAACGGTGAACACTGAAGCTTTCTTT; CDR3: CASSLTVNTEAFF
J: TRBJ2-3; D: NA; V: TRBV12-3/TRBV12-4; size: NA; length: 12; DNA: TGTGCCAGGTACAGTAGCACAGATACGCAGTATTTT; CDR3: CARYSSTDTQYF
J: TRBJ2-1; D: TRBD2; V: TRBV7-2; size: NA; length: 18; DNA: TGTGCCAGCAGCTTGGCTCCGGGACTAGCGGGAGGTAAAAATGAGCAGTTCTTC; CDR3: CASSLAPGLAGGKNEQFF
J: TRBJ2-1; D: NA; V: TRBV29-1; size: NA; length: 14; DNA: TGCAGCGTTTGGGCCAGGGGAAAGGGCAATGAGCAGTTCTTC; CDR3: CSVWARGKGNEQFF
J: TRBJ2-1; D: TRBD2; V: TRBV11-3; size: NA; length: 14; DNA: TGTGCCAGCAGCTTGACTAGCGGGAGGAATGAGCAGTTCTTC; CDR3: CASSLTSGRNEQFF
J: TRBJ1-1; D: TRBD1; V: TRBV5-4; size: NA; length: 15; DNA: TGTGCCAGCAGCTTAGCAGGGGGCGGCTACACTGAAGCTTTCTTT; CDR3: CASSLAGGGYTEAFF
J: TRBJ2-5; D: NA; V: TRBV11-3; size: NA; length: 14; DNA: TGTGCCAGCAGCCGGAGGGACGGACAAGAGACCCAGTACTTC; CDR3: CASSRRDGQETQYF
J: TRBJ2-3; D: TRBD2; V: TRBV9; size: NA; length: 16; DNA: TGTGCCAGCAGCGTAGGAAGCGGGGGGGGCACAGATACGCAGTATTTT; CDR3: CASSVGSGGGTDTQYF
J: TRBJ1-2; D: NA; V: TRBV6-5; size: NA; length: 14; DNA: TGTGCCAGCAGGTACATAGGGGTGGACTATGGCTACACCTTC; CDR3: CASRYIGVDYGYTF
J: TRBJ2-1; D: TRBD2; V: TRBV5-1; size: NA; length: 15; DNA: TGCGCCAGCACCCGGGGAACTAGCGGGGGAAATGAGCAGTTCTTC; CDR3: CASTRGTSGGNEQFF
J: TRBJ2-5; D: NA; V: TRBV29-1; size: NA; length: 13; DNA: TGCAGCGTTGGTACGACCGGCGGGGAGACCCAGTACTTC; CDR3: CSVGTTGGETQYF
J: TRBJ2-3; D: NA; V: TRBV19; size: NA; length: 15; DNA: TGTGCCAGTAGTATAGCCGGGGTCAGCACAGATACGCAGTATTTT; CDR3: CASSIAGVSTDTQYF
J: TRBJ1-2; D: NA; V: TRBV6-5; size: NA; length: 14; DNA: TGTGCCAGCAGTTACAAAGTTCGGGCGGGGGGCTACACCTTC; CDR3: CASSYKVRAGGYTF
J: TRBJ2-5; D: NA; V: TRBV6-5; size: NA; length: 13; DNA: TGTGCCAGCAGCGTCGACAGAGCCGAGACCCAGTACTTC; CDR3: CASSVDRAETQYF
J: TRBJ2-2; D: NA; V: TRBV9; size: NA; length: 16; DNA: TGTGCCAGCAGTTTGATCGCTAGCGATTACACCGGGGAGCTGTTTTTT; CDR3: CASSLIASDYTGELFF
J: TRBJ1-1; D: NA; V: TRBV29-1; size: NA; length: 13; DNA: TGCAGCGTTGAGGGGGCCAGGGACACTGAAGCTTTCTTT; CDR3: CSVEGARDTEAFF
J: TRBJ2-7; D: NA; V: TRBV6-5; size: NA; length: 15; DNA: TGTGCCAGCAGTTACTCGAGGCGGGACGGAGCTCAGCAGTACTTC; CDR3: CASSYSRRDGAQQYF
J: TRBJ2-2; D: NA; V: TRBV5-1; size: NA; length: 15; DNA: TGCGCCAGCAGCGCACCGGGACAAAACACCGGGGAGCTGTTTTTT; CDR3: CASSAPGQNTGELFF
J: TRBJ1-2; D: TRBD1; V: TRBV5-6; size: once; length: 15; DNA: TGTGCCAGCAGCTTCCGGGACAGGGAGCTTAATGGCTACACCTTC; CDR3: CASSFRDRELNGYTF
J: TRBJ2-7; D: NA; V: TRBV28; size: NA; length: 16; DNA: TGTGCCAGCAGTTACCGGTATGGGCGCGGGGACTACGAGCAGTACTTC; CDR3: CASSYRYGRGDYEQYF
J: TRBJ2-3; D: TRBD2; V: TRBV7-2; size: NA; length: 15; DNA: TGTGCCAGCAGCGGGACTAGCGGGAGGGGAGATACGCAGTATTTT; CDR3: CASSGTSGRGDTQYF
J: TRBJ2-3; D: NA; V: TRBV4-1; size: NA; length: 14; DNA: TGCGCCAGCAGCCCCCCAGGGAACTACGATACGCAGTATTTT; CDR3: CASSPPGNYDTQYF
J: TRBJ1-1; D: NA; V: TRBV5-1; size: few; length: 14; DNA: TGCGCCAGCAGCTTGGACAGCTCAAACACTGAAGCTTTCTTT; CDR3: CASSLDSSNTEAFF
J: TRBJ2-7; D: NA; V: TRBV11-2; size: NA; length: 14; DNA: TGTGCCAGCAGCTTGGGGCTAACAGGCTACGAGCAGTACTTC; CDR3: CASSLGLTGYEQYF
J: TRBJ2-1; D: TRBD1; V: TRBV3-1/TRBV3-2; size: once; length: 12; DNA: TGTGCCAGCAGCCCAGGACAGGGAGGGCAGTTCTTC; CDR3: CASSPGQGGQFF
J: TRBJ2-1; D: TRBD2; V: TRBV20-1; size: NA; length: 14; DNA: TGCAGTGCTAGTGTGCGGGAGCGGAGAAATGAGCAGTTCTTC; CDR3: CSASVRERRNEQFF
J: TRBJ2-3; D: NA; V: TRBV13; size: NA; length: 16; DNA: TGTGCCAGCAGTTTCCCATACGGGACTAGCACAGATACGCAGTATTTT; CDR3: CASSFPYGTSTDTQYF
J: TRBJ1-1; D: TRBD1; V: TRBV4-2; size: NA; length: 20; DNA: TGTGCCAGCAGCCCGCCCCGCCCTTACCCGGGACAGGGGATGAACACTGAAGCTTTCTTT; CDR3: CASSPPRPYPGQGMNTEAFF
J: TRBJ2-2; D: TRBD1; V: TRBV19; size: once; length: 15; DNA: TGTGCCAGTAACCGGGACAGGGAGGGCACCGGGGAGCTGTTTTTT; CDR3: CASNRDREGTGELFF
J: TRBJ1-1; D: NA; V: TRBV20-1; size: NA; length: 11; DNA: TGCAGTGCTAGTGTAGAGCTGAGGGCTTTCTTT; CDR3: CSASVELRAFF
J: TRBJ2-3; D: TRBD2; V: TRBV6-4; size: NA; length: 16; DNA: TGTGCCAGCAGTGACTCGCTAGCGGGGGACACAGATACGCAGTATTTT; CDR3: CASSDSLAGDTDTQYF
J: TRBJ2-5; D: NA; V: TRBV19; size: NA; length: 16; DNA: TGTGCCAGTAGTGCTCGCGGGACAGCGAAGTGGGAGACCCAGTACTTC; CDR3: CASSARGTAKWETQYF
J: TRBJ1-6; D: NA; V: TRBV5-6; size: NA; length: 16; DNA: TGTGCCAGCAGCTTGAGTCCCAGGACCTATAATTCACCCCTCCACTTT; CDR3: CASSLSPRTYNSPLHF
J: TRBJ2-5; D: NA; V: TRBV6-5; size: NA; length: 15; DNA: TGTGCCAGCAGTTTCTTCGGGACATCTCAAGAGACCCAGTACTTC; CDR3: CASSFFGTSQETQYF
J: TRBJ2-7; D: TRBD2; V: TRBV7-8; size: NA; length: 14; DNA: TGTGCCAGCAGCTCCTCAGCGGGGGGCTACGAGCAGTACTTC; CDR3: CASSSSAGGYEQYF
J: TRBJ1-2; D: NA; V: TRBV12-3/TRBV12-4; size: once; length: 12; DNA: TGTGCCAGCAGCGGTTCAATCTATGGCTACACCTTC; CDR3: CASSGSIYGYTF
J: TRBJ2-5; D: NA; V: TRBV3-1/TRBV3-2; size: NA; length: 14; DNA: TGTGCCAGCAGCCAAGATCTGGGGGCGGAGACCCAGTACTTC; CDR3: CASSQDLGAETQYF
J: TRBJ2-3; D: NA; V: TRBV3-1/TRBV3-2; size: NA; length: 14; DNA: TGTGCCAGCAGCCCGAATCGGGGGACAGATACGCAGTATTTT; CDR3: CASSPNRGTDTQYF
J: TRBJ2-1; D: TRBD2; V: TRBV7-9; size: few; length: 14; DNA: TGTGCCAGCAGCCCCAGATACACTAGCGATGAGCAGTTCTTC; CDR3: CASSPRYTSDEQFF
J: TRBJ1-5; D: NA; V: TRBV5-5; size: NA; length: 17; DNA: TGTGCCAGCAGCTTGGGAAGGGCCCGGGACTACAATCAGCCCCAGCATTTT; CDR3: CASSLGRARDYNQPQHF
J: TRBJ2-7; D: NA; V: TRBV9; size: few; length: 14; DNA: TGTGCCAGCAGCCCAGCTCCAGGCTCCTACGAGCAGTACTTC; CDR3: CASSPAPGSYEQYF
J: TRBJ2-5; D: TRBD2; V: TRBV7-7; size: NA; length: 15; DNA: TGTGCCAGCAGCTCAGGAGCGGGGGGGCGAGAGACCCAGTACTTC; CDR3: CASSSGAGGRETQYF
J: TRBJ1-5; D: NA; V: TRBV19; size: NA; length: 16; DNA: TGTGCCAGTACCGAACATGGGTCAGGTAGCAATCAGCCCCAGCATTTT; CDR3: CASTEHGSGSNQPQHF